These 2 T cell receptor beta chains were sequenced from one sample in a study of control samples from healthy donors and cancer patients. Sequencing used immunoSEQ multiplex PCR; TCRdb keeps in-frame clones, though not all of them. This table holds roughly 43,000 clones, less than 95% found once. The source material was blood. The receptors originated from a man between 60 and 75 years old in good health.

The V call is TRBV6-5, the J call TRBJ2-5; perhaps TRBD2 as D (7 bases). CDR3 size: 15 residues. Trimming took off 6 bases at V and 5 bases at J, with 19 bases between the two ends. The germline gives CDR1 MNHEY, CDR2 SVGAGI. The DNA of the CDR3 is TGTGCCAGCAGCTCTGGGGGGGGCATTCAGGAGACCCAGTACTTC. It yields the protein CASSSGGGIQETQYF.

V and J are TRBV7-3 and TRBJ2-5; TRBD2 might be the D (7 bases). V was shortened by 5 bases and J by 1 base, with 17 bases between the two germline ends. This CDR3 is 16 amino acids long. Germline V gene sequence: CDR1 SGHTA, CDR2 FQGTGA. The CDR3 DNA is TGTGCCAGCAGCCCCGGGGGGCGAGCGTCCCAAGAGACCCAGTACTTC. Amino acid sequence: CASSPGGRASQETQYF.